The 21 T cell receptor beta chains reported below all come from one sample, sequenced in a study of spatial heterogeneity in lung cancer. Study outcomes and limitations: Counts of expanded alpha and beta TCRs within tumors tracked the tumor nonsynonymous mutation count.

Their cognate antigens are unknown. TCRdb reanalysed the 5' RACE reads using MiXCR and keeps one entry per CDR3 protein. The table includes around 11,000 distinct CDR3 sequences, around 7.9% detected once. Stated time point: sample taken at primary tumor resection. Sequencing was performed on lung tumor tissue, taken at surgery. These receptors came from a female donor with early-stage non-small cell lung cancer.

This clonotype was recorded at least ten times. Because this beta chain is a stray read in a library intended to capture alpha chains, its abundance should not be given much weight. The rearrangement uses TRBV2 and TRBJ1-1; no definite D call. Germline V CDR1 and CDR2: SNHLY, FYNNEI. The CDR3 sequence is 12 residues long. Trimming stripped 6 bases from V and 4 bases from J, with 9 bases between. DNA of the CDR3: TGTGCCAGCAGGGGAGGCGGCACTGAAGCTTTCTTT. This gives the protein CASRGGGTEAFF.

This clonotype counts as medium-sized. For a library built for alpha chains, this beta chain is a stray read; little rests on its size. This chain links TRBV11-2 with TRBJ1-5, with unresolved D. Germline V gene data show CDR1 as SGHAT and CDR2 as FQNNGV. Trimming removed 3 bases at V and 6 bases at J, with 9 bases between. The CDR3 runs 13 residues. The CDR3 DNA reads as TGTGCCAGCAGCTTGGGTAAGGGTCAGCCCCAGCATTTT. Translated: CASSLGKGQPQHF.

Ten or more counts support this clonotype. This beta chain slipped into a library made for alpha chains as a stray read, so its size is not meaningful. V gene TRBV7-3 combines with J gene TRBJ2-1; no clear D gene. Trimming stripped 5 bases from V and 6 bases from J, with 8 bases between. From germline, CDR1 is SGHTA and CDR2 FQGTGA. CDR3 length equals 12 residues. CDR3 DNA: TGTGCCAGCAGCCTATCGGGCAATGAGCAGTTCTTC. Translating it yields CASSLSGNEQFF.

This clonotype was seen at least ten times. As an off-target read in a library built for alpha chains, this beta chain has a frequency of little significance. The rearrangement joins TRBV27 to TRBJ2-3; no definite D call. V was cut by 7 bases and J by 5 bases, with 13 bases left in between. Germline lookup yields CDR1 MNHEY and CDR2 SMNVEV (reference sequence). The CDR3 is made up of 13 amino acids. The CDR3 spells CASKVDWRDTQYF. The CDR3 coding sequence is TGTGCCAGCAAAGTCGACTGGAGAGATACGCAGTATTTT.

This clonotype occurred a few times. Within a library made for alpha chains, this beta chain is off target, and its count is uninformative. The V and J genes are TRBV5-1 and TRBJ2-3; 15 positions match TRBD2. With V trimmed by 4 bases and J by 2 bases, 5 bases remained unmatched. Germline CDR1 and CDR2: SGHRS and YFSETQ. The CDR3 runs to 17 residues. CDR3 DNA sequence: TGCGCCAGCAGCCCGGGACTAGCGGGGGGACCCACAGATACGCAGTATTTT. This gives the protein CASSPGLAGGPTDTQYF.

There are many counts of this clonotype. A library prepared for alpha chains yielded this beta chain as an off-target read; its size is of little meaning. This rearrangement joins TRBV19 to TRBJ1-5, with D possibly matching TRBD1 (6 bases). Germline V gene data show CDR1 as LNHDA and CDR2 as SQIVND (reference sequence). CDR3 length: 18 residues. V was clipped by 6 bases and J by 0 bases, with 21 bases between them. CDR3 sequence (DNA): TGTGCCAGTAGCCATCCACGGGGACACATCCCTAGCAATCAGCCCCAGCATTTT. Encoded protein: CASSHPRGHIPSNQPQHF.

Regarding this clonotype: The library was designed around alpha chains, so this beta chain is a stray read whose abundance carries little weight. The chain couples TRBV18 to TRBJ2-7, with 12 bases fitting TRBD1. This CDR3 contains 15 residues. The germline V gene encodes CDR1 KGHSH and CDR2 LQKENI. J lost 7 bases, V lost 6 bases, and 10 bases had no gene match. The CDR3 DNA sequence: TGTGCCAGCTCGCCGCCGGGACAGGGGGCCAGGGAGCAGTACTTC. Translated: CASSPPGQGAREQYF.

In this sample, this clonotype turned up many times. A library made for alpha chains picked up this beta chain off target, so its size means little. V gene TRBV27 combines with J gene TRBJ1-5, with D perhaps TRBD1 (5 bases). The length of the CDR3 is 16 residues. Trimming took 2 bases from V and 0 from J, leaving 11 bases between them. Germline lookup yields CDR1 MNHEY and CDR2 SMNVEV (reference sequence). The CDR3, as DNA: TGTGCCAGCAGTTTAGGGGCAGCCCATAGCAATCAGCCCCAGCATTTT. Its protein product is CASSLGAAHSNQPQHF.

At least ten counts were recorded for this clonotype. Without the conserved terminal phenylalanine or tryptophan, this CDR3 likely stems from a read error. The limits of the CDR3 on the DNA are not certain, so only TCRdb's listed CDR3 is given. This beta chain is a stray read from a library made for alpha chains; its abundance is not meaningful. The chain carries TRBV6-2 or TRBV6-3 and TRBJ1-6; TRBD1, the D gene given by the table, was not confirmed from the DNA. From germline, CDR1 is MNHEY and CDR2 SVGEGT. The CDR3 length equals 12 residues, ends included. The CDR3 sequence is CASSSITGARRL.

This clonotype was observed at least ten times. This beta chain was picked up by a library intended for alpha chains and is off target, so its count carries little meaning. This chain uses TRBV5-4 with TRBJ1-1, with 8 bases identical to TRBD1. The CDR3 is made up of 17 amino acids. The V gene end was trimmed by 0 bases and the J gene end by 0 bases; junction bases not matched to a gene: 7. The germline V gene encodes CDR1 SGHNT and CDR2 YYREEE (reference sequence). The CDR3 DNA is TGTGCCAGCAGCTTGGGGGCGGCAGGGGGCCTGAACACTGAAGCTTTCTTT. It codes for CASSLGAAGGLNTEAFF.

Remarks on this clonotype: The library was built for alpha chains, so this beta chain is an off-target read and its size means little. The J gene is TRBJ2-5, the V gene TRBV6-2 or TRBV6-3; D is unresolved. Germline loops: CDR1 MNHEY, CDR2 SVGEGT. CDR3 length: 11 amino acids. V was shortened by 7 bases and J by 7 bases, with 10 bases between the two germline ends. The CDR3 DNA reads TGTGCCAGCACCCATTTGCGGACCCAGTACTTC. Its translation: CASTHLRTQYF.

This clonotype qualifies as medium-sized (0.01 to 0.1%). Little can be read into the size of this beta chain, an off-target read in a library designed for alpha chains. The chain combines TRBV7-3 with TRBJ1-1, with D possibly matching TRBD1 (5 bases). Germline V gene sequence: CDR1 SGHTA, CDR2 FQGTGA. Trimming pared 5 bases from V and 2 bases from J, leaving 9 bases between. This CDR3 is built from 13 residues. CDR3 protein: CASSPQGNTEAFF. The CDR3 DNA reads as TGTGCCAGCAGCCCGCAGGGTAACACTGAAGCTTTCTTT. The whole variable domain, filled in from reference TRBV7-3 and TRBJ1-1, reads GAGVSQTPSNKVTEKGKYVELRCDPISGHTALYWYRQSLGQGPEFLIYFQGTGAADDSGLPNDRFFAVRPEGSVSTLKIQRTERGDSAVYLCASSPQGNTEAFFGQGTRLTVV.

On this clonotype: Within a library made for alpha chains, this beta chain is off target, and its count is uninformative. CDR3 region: CASMGQGAGETQYF. In DNA form, the CDR3 reads TGTGCCAGCATGGGACAGGGGGCTGGAGAGACCCAGTACTTC. This rearrangement joins TRBV2 to TRBJ2-5, with 12 bases fitting TRBD1. The CDR3 is 14 amino acids. Germline V gene lookup returns CDR1 SNHLY and CDR2 FYNNEI. J lost 4 bases, V lost 7 bases, and 4 bases had no gene match.

This clonotype was detected ten times or more. With the library built for alpha chains, this beta chain is off target and its frequency is not meaningful. The chain carries TRBV20-1 and TRBJ2-1; no definite D call. Germline values: CDR1 DFQATT, CDR2 SNEGSKA (reference sequence). V shed 3 bases and J shed 10 bases, with 7 bases lying between them. This CDR3 is 10 amino acids long. This CDR3 reads CSASSLEQFF. DNA of the CDR3: TGCAGTGCTAGTTCCTTGGAGCAGTTCTTC.

In the case of this clonotype: As an off-target read in a library built for alpha chains, this beta chain has a frequency of little significance. The V call is TRBV19, the J call TRBJ2-3, with 12 bases identical to TRBD2. Germline V CDR1 and CDR2: LNHDA, SQIVND (reference sequence). With V trimmed by 9 bases and J by 2 bases, 6 bases remained unmatched. The CDR3 totals 15 residues. The CDR3 sequence is CASRTSGDLTDTQYF. DNA of the CDR3: TGTGCCAGCCGGACTAGCGGGGACCTCACAGATACGCAGTATTTT.

This clonotype rates as medium-sized (0.01 to 0.1%). For a library built for alpha chains, this beta chain is a stray read; little rests on its size. The V and J genes are TRBV5-1 and TRBJ1-4; D gene ambiguous. The germline V and J ends were trimmed by 4 bases and 6 bases, with 13 bases remaining between them. CDR1 and CDR2 from the germline V gene are SGHRS and YFSETQ. This CDR3 has 14 amino acids. CDR3 region: CASSRIRPDEKLFF. For the CDR3, the DNA is TGCGCCAGCAGCCGTATAAGGCCGGATGAAAAACTGTTTTTT.

This clonotype occurred many times. This beta chain represents an off-target read in a library built for alpha chains; its size is of limited meaning. V and J are TRBV5-4 and TRBJ1-1; no clear D gene. The V and J ends lost 1 base and 3 bases respectively, with 4 bases between them. The CDR3 has 12 residues. The germline V gene encodes CDR1 SGHNT and CDR2 YYREEE (reference sequence). In DNA form, the CDR3 reads TGTGCCAGCAGCTTGCTCGACACTGAAGCTTTCTTT. As protein: CASSLLDTEAFF.

About this clonotype itself: The library was built for alpha chains, so this beta chain is an off-target read and its size means little. J is TRBJ1-1 and V is TRBV5-1; tentative D call: TRBD1 (6 bases). CDR3 length: 14 residues. Germline V lookup: CDR1 SGHRS, CDR2 YFSETQ. Deletions cut 4 bases from V and 5 bases from J, with 15 bases between. CDR3 sequence (DNA): TGCGCCAGCAGCGGTACAGGGATTTTAACTGAAGCTTTCTTT. The encoded protein is CASSGTGILTEAFF.

On this clonotype itself: A library prepared for alpha chains yielded this beta chain as an off-target read; its size is of little meaning. The rearrangement links TRBV30 to TRBJ1-2; D may be TRBD1 (6 bases). CDR1 GTSNPN and CDR2 SVGIG come from the germline V gene (reference sequence). The CDR3 covers 13 residues. Deletions cut 4 bases from V and 8 bases from J, with 17 bases between. The CDR3 is CAWNLPGGWGYTF. The CDR3 DNA reads TGTGCCTGGAATCTCCCGGGGGGCTGGGGCTACACCTTC.

This clonotype showed up many times. Found in a library prepared for alpha chains, this beta chain is an off-target read, and its abundance has little meaning. The chain links TRBV12-3 or TRBV12-4 to TRBJ2-3; 14 bases map to TRBD2. The ends lost 5 bases at V and 11 bases at J; junction bases unmatched: 9. This CDR3 is built from 15 residues. The CDR3 DNA sequence: TGTGCCAGCAGTCCGCGACTAGCGGGGGGGTCTGGGCAGTATTTT. Encoded protein: CASSPRLAGGSGQYF.

This clonotype appeared many times. Found in a library prepared for alpha chains, this beta chain is an off-target read, and its abundance has little meaning. The gene calls are TRBV12-3 or TRBV12-4 and TRBJ1-5; 9 bases are a match to TRBD1. The junction had 16 bases not matched to a gene; V was cut back by 6 bases and J by 1 base. The CDR3 consists of 19 residues. The CDR3 DNA follows: TGTGCCAGCAGACCAGGGAGCAAGGGACAGGGTTTAAGCAATCAGCCCCAGCATTTT. It specifies CASRPGSKGQGLSNQPQHF.